These 28 T cell receptor beta chains were sequenced from one sample in a study of blood T cell repertoires in COVID-19 (dated by TCRdb to 2020 to 2021). Library creation used the immunoSEQ multiplex PCR assay. The source is immuneACCESS, and TCRdb retained only in-frame sequences with V and J called. Part of the clones is not carried over; for the studies checked, unresolved V genes explain less than half of this, and the remainder is unexplained. The sample table shows approximately 150,000 clones, and 80% are seen once. The ten biggest clones cover around 3.4% of the sample. The sample taken for sequencing was peripheral blood. These receptors originate from a man in his 70s who had recovered from COVID-19.

The CDR3 DNA is TGTGCCAGCAGCGGGGCCAGGGCCGGGGAGCTGTTTTTT. It encodes CASSGARAGELFF. This rearrangement joins TRBV7-8 to TRBJ2-2; possibly TRBD1 for D (5 bases). CDR1 is SGHVS and CDR2 is FQNEAQ in the germline V gene. The CDR3 runs 13 residues. V was cut by 5 bases and J by 6 bases, with 10 bases left in between.

Ten or more counts support this clone. The genes are TRBV4-2 and TRBJ1-4; TRBD1 matches 8 bases. The germline V gene encodes CDR1 LGHNA and CDR2 YNFKEQ. There are 15 residues in the CDR3. The trim removed 0 bases at V and 10 bases at J, leaving 7 bases unmatched. The CDR3 loop is CASSQDRTGTGKLFF. The CDR3 DNA is TGTGCCAGCAGCCAAGACCGGACAGGGACGGGAAAACTGTTTTTT.

This chain joins TRBV5-8 and TRBJ1-2, with 10 bases identical to TRBD1. There are 16 residues in the CDR3. The germline CDR1 and CDR2 sequences are SGHTS and YDEGEE. The V and J ends lost 0 bases and 6 bases, in that order; junction bases with no gene match: 8. This CDR3 reads CASSLVSGTGVHGYTF. The DNA for the CDR3 is TGTGCCAGCAGCTTGGTCTCCGGGACAGGGGTCCATGGCTACACCTTC. The full variable domain, completed using reference TRBV5-8 and TRBJ1-2, is EAGVTQSPTHLIKTRGQQATLRCSPISGHTSVYWYQQALGLGLQFLLWYDEGEERNRGNFPPRFSGRQFPNYSSELNVNALELEDSALYLCASSLVSGTGVHGYTFGSGTRLTVV.

The chain joins TRBV18 to TRBJ2-7; tentatively, D is TRBD2 (5 bases). Trimming took off 2 bases at V and 10 bases at J, with 12 bases between the two ends. The CDR3 has 12 residues. The germline V gene encodes CDR1 KGHSH and CDR2 LQKENI. The CDR3: CASSPERAGQYF. The CDR3 coding sequence is TGTGCCAGCTCACCAGAGAGGGCAGGACAGTACTTC.

The chain is built from TRBV11-2 and TRBJ2-1, with 9 bases that match TRBD2. This CDR3 has 17 residues. J gave up 0 bases and V 3 bases, and 6 bases lay outside the gene matches. Germline CDR1 reads SGHAT; CDR2 reads FQNNGV. The CDR3 sequence is CASSLNSGGTSYNEQFF. In DNA form, the CDR3 reads TGTGCCAGCAGCTTGAATAGCGGGGGCACCTCCTACAATGAGCAGTTCTTC.

V usage is TRBV5-1 and J usage is TRBJ2-1; 11 nucleotides line up with TRBD2. Unmatched junction bases numbered 7, after V lost 4 bases and J lost 7 bases. The CDR3 has 15 residues. CDR1 and CDR2 from the germline V gene are SGHRS and YFSETQ. CDR3 nucleotides: TGCGCCAGCAGCCTCGGTAGCGGGAGGGCTAATGAGCAGTTCTTC. It is translated as CASSLGSGRANEQFF.

Points on this clone: The junction departs from germline at one end; a sequencing error may be responsible. The V call is TRBV4-1, the J call TRBJ1-2; no clear D. There are 16 residues in the CDR3. The germline V gene has CDR1 MGHRA and CDR2 YSYEKL. The CDR3 here is CASSQVGSLGPYGYTF. DNA for the CDR3: TGCGCCAGCAGCCAAGTTGGGAGTCTGGGTCCCTATGGCTACACCTTT.

The rearrangement uses TRBV18 and TRBJ2-1; possibly TRBD2 for D (5 bases). This CDR3 has 14 residues. The V and J ends lost 3 bases and 12 bases respectively, with 18 bases between them. The germline V gene has CDR1 KGHSH and CDR2 LQKENI. The CDR3 region is CASSPTIGLRGQFF. The CDR3 DNA is TGTGCCAGCTCACCTACTATCGGGCTCCGGGGGCAGTTCTTC.

Worth noting for this clone: A read error may produce the germline difference seen at one junction end. The J gene is TRBJ2-7, the V gene TRBV7-2; TRBD1 is a possible D gene (6 bases). The CDR3 extends over 14 amino acids. CDR1 SGHTA and CDR2 FQGNSA come from the germline V gene. The CDR3 DNA follows: TGTCCCAGAGCAGGGGTCCTCCTCACCTACGAGCAGTACTTC. Translated: CPRAGVLLTYEQYF.

The chain is built from TRBV5-1 and TRBJ1-5; no clear D. The germline gives CDR1 SGHRS, CDR2 YFSETQ. V was cut by 4 bases and J by 7 bases, with 9 bases left in between. CDR3 length: 12 residues. This chain's CDR3 is CASSLEGQPQHF. CDR3 coding DNA: TGCGCCAGCAGCCTAGAGGGCCAGCCCCAGCATTTT.

J is TRBJ2-3 and V is TRBV28; possible D gene TRBD2, 5 bases. The length of the CDR3 is 12 residues. V was cut by 4 bases and J by 9 bases, with 11 bases left in between. Germline CDR1 is MDHEN and CDR2 is SYDVKM. CDR3 protein: CASSSFRLTQYF. CDR3 sequence (DNA): TGTGCCAGCAGTTCTTTTCGACTAACGCAGTATTTT.

The chain recombines TRBV19 with TRBJ2-5; D gene unclear. The V and J ends lost 1 base and 5 bases respectively, with 8 bases between them. The CDR3 is made up of 13 amino acids. Germline-derived CDR1 and CDR2 are LNHDA and SQIVND (reference sequence). The CDR3 sequence is CASSIAQWETQYF. DNA of the CDR3: TGTGCCAGTAGTATAGCACAGTGGGAGACCCAGTACTTC.

This chain links TRBV6-1 with TRBJ2-1; 7 bases line up with TRBD2. V gave up 0 bases and J gave up 3 bases; unmatched junction bases: 5. The CDR3 sequence is 16 residues long. Germline CDR1 and CDR2: MNHNS and SASEGT. The CDR3 region has the DNA TGTGCCAGCAGTGAAGCTGTAGCGGGCTACTACAATGAGCAGTTCTTC. It is translated as CASSEAVAGYYNEQFF.

V and J are TRBV4-1 and TRBJ1-3, with D maybe TRBD1 (5 bases). The CDR3 spans 14 residues. V shed 2 bases and J shed 3 bases, with 8 bases lying between them. Germline V gene lookup returns CDR1 MGHRA and CDR2 YSYEKL. The CDR3 region is CASSQRGVGNTIYF. The CDR3 nucleotides are TGCGCCAGCAGCCAAAGGGGTGTTGGAAACACCATATATTTT.

This sequence joins TRBV27 and TRBJ1-3, with D possibly TRBD1 on 5 matching bases. The ends were cut back, 8 bases at V and 0 bases at J, with 14 bases in the middle. CDR1 and CDR2 (germline): MNHEY, SMNVEV (reference sequence). The CDR3 sequence is 15 residues long. The CDR3 is CASAAGYRSGNTIYF. CDR3 nucleotide sequence: TGTGCCAGCGCCGCAGGGTACCGCTCTGGAAACACCATATATTTT.

There are a few counts of this clone. This chain links TRBV14 with TRBJ2-5; TRBD1 agrees at 8 bases. The CDR3 length is 13 residues. Germline V gives CDR1 SGHDN, CDR2 FVKESK. Trimming cost V 4 bases and J 5 bases; bases outside gene matches: 3. The DNA for the CDR3 is TGTGCCAGCAGCCGGGGACAGGCGGAGACCCAGTACTTC. Translation: CASSRGQAETQYF.

The CDR3 region has the DNA TGTGCCAGCAGTTTACAGACCCGGGGAGCGTTTGATCAGTACTTC. Protein sequence: CASSLQTRGAFDQYF. V and J are TRBV6-5 and TRBJ2-7, with D possibly TRBD2 on 5 matching bases. The CDR3 is made up of 15 amino acids. Germline values: CDR1 MNHEY, CDR2 SVGAGI. V gave up 4 bases and J gave up 10 bases, with 23 bases separating them.

The chain combines TRBV10-1 with TRBJ2-1, with 16 nucleotides matching TRBD2. The V and J ends lost 10 bases and 4 bases, in that order; junction bases with no gene match: 13. The germline CDR1 and CDR2 sequences are WNHNN and SYGVQD (reference sequence). The CDR3 is made up of 18 amino acids. CDR3 sequence reads: CANGTSGRAAQYYNEQFF. As DNA, the CDR3 is TGCGCCAACGGGACTAGCGGGAGGGCCGCCCAATATTACAATGAGCAGTTCTTC.

CDR3 in DNA: TGTGCCAGCAGCCCGAAGACTAGCGGGAGGATGGAGACCCAGTACTTC. This sequence encodes CASSPKTSGRMETQYF. This rearrangement joins TRBV7-9 to TRBJ2-5, with TRBD2 matching over 13 bases. This CDR3 region has 16 residues. Trimming took 5 bases from V and 5 from J; bases not matched to a gene: 8. Germline V lookup: CDR1 SEHNR, CDR2 FQNEAQ (reference sequence).

This clone was observed at least ten times. CDR3: CASSLETGASGRTPETQYF. The DNA of the CDR3 is TGTGCCAGCAGCTTAGAAACAGGGGCTAGCGGGAGGACCCCGGAGACCCAGTACTTC. The chain has TRBV11-2 and TRBJ2-5; 11 bases agree with TRBD2. J gave up 5 bases and V 0 bases, and 14 bases lay outside the gene matches. This CDR3 contains 19 residues. CDR1 is SGHAT and CDR2 is FQNNGV in the germline V gene.

This sequence joins TRBV5-4 and TRBJ2-1, with a weak D call TRBD2 (6 bases). The V gene's germline CDR1 is SGHNT and CDR2 YYREEE (reference sequence). Trimming took off 2 bases at V and 5 bases at J, with 14 bases between the two ends. CDR3 size: 15 residues. CDR3 coding DNA: TGTGCCAGCAGCTTCAGGCGGGGCGGTAACAATGAGCAGTTCTTC. It encodes CASSFRRGGNNEQFF.

The count of this clone is one. The chain couples TRBV3-1 (or the pseudogene TRBV3-2) to TRBJ2-1; 10 bases fit TRBD2. The CDR3 extends over 16 amino acids. Germline V gene data show CDR1 as LGHDT and CDR2 as YNNKEL (reference sequence). Trimming removed 3 bases from V and 7 bases from J; junction bases left unmatched: 9. The CDR3 sequence is CASSQHPAGGYNEQFF. In DNA form, the CDR3 reads TGTGCCAGCAGCCAGCATCCAGCGGGAGGGTATAATGAGCAGTTCTTC.

V and J are TRBV12-2 and TRBJ2-3; TRBD2 reflects the table's D call only, with no check against the DNA. TRBV12-2 is listed as a pseudogene. The CDR3 is made up of 15 amino acids. CDR3 coding DNA: TGTGCAAGTCGCTTTACTAGCGCGAGCACAGATACGCAGTATTTT. It yields the protein CASRFTSASTDTQYF.

The rearrangement joins TRBV10-3 to TRBJ1-1, with D perhaps TRBD1 (6 bases). Germline loops: CDR1 ENHRY, CDR2 SYGVKD. Trimming left V 7 bases short and J 5 bases short, with 17 bases between. The CDR3 loop spans 14 amino acids. This CDR3 reads CAITLTGEKTEAFF. DNA of the CDR3: TGTGCCATCACCTTGACAGGTGAGAAGACTGAAGCTTTCTTT.

V gene TRBV10-3 combines with J gene TRBJ2-5; D is unresolved. Germline CDR1 is ENHRY and CDR2 is SYGVKD. Between the trimmed V and J ends, which lost 4 bases and 1 base, there was a span of 7 bases. CDR3 length: 13 residues. Here the CDR3 reads CAISVYIQETQYF. The CDR3 DNA reads as TGTGCCATCAGTGTATACATCCAAGAGACCCAGTACTTC.

This chain links TRBV29-1 with TRBJ2-3; 7 positions match TRBD1. The CDR3 totals 16 residues. V shed 7 bases, J shed 9 bases, and the junction held 22 bases outside the gene matches. Germline V gene sequence: CDR1 SQVTM, CDR2 ANQGSEA. CDR3 in DNA: TGCAGCGCTAGCTTTACAGGGGAGCCCGGGAAGAGCACGCAGTATTTT. It codes for CSASFTGEPGKSTQYF.

This clone was counted only a few times. The rearrangement links TRBV30 to TRBJ2-5, with 9 bases matching TRBD1. CDR3 length: 13 amino acids. The J segment lost 5 bases and the V segment lost 6 bases, leaving 7 bases of the junction unmatched. Germline CDR1 and CDR2: GTSNPN and SVGIG (reference sequence). In DNA form, the CDR3 reads TGTGCCTGTAGGACAGGGGATCGGGAGACCCAGTACTTC. Translated, it gives CACRTGDRETQYF.

Comment on this clone: The germline gene is not matched at one end of the junction; a read error may be the cause. The genes are TRBV5-1 and TRBJ2-3; 7 bases map to TRBD2. This CDR3 spans 15 amino acids. Germline V CDR1 and CDR2: SGHRS, YFSETQ. The CDR3 DNA sequence: TGCGCCAGCAGCTTGTTGGCGGGAGCAGGAGATCCGCAGTATTTT. Its protein is CASSLLAGAGDPQYF.